These 12 T cell receptor beta chains came from one sample sequenced in a study of Tregs in tolerant kidney transplant recipients. Assay: immunoSEQ multiplex PCR; the TCRdb copy retains only in-frame clones and omits some. The data show about 83,000 clones, under 98% seen once. The specimen comprised CD4+ T cells from blood, sampled before the transplant. These receptors originate from a human donor who received a combined kidney and bone marrow transplant.

The J gene is TRBJ1-1, the V gene TRBV7-9; TRBD1 might be the D (5 bases). The germline CDR1 and CDR2 sequences are SEHNR and FQNEAQ (reference sequence). The CDR3 totals 15 residues. The V end lost 3 bases, the J end lost 0 bases, and 11 bases lay between the germline ends. In DNA, the CDR3 is TGTGCCAGCAGCTTGCGGACAAACATGAACACTGAAGCTTTCTTT. Translated: CASSLRTNMNTEAFF.

The chain is built from TRBV4-3 and TRBJ2-1, with 10 bases identical to TRBD1. The CDR3 is 16 residues long. Germline assignment: CDR1 LGHNA and CDR2 YSLEER. With V trimmed by 0 bases and J by 5 bases, 4 bases remained unmatched. CDR3 region: CASSQDGGTGDNEQFF. The CDR3 DNA is TGCGCCAGCAGCCAAGATGGTGGGACAGGGGACAATGAGCAGTTCTTC.

The gene calls are TRBV15 and TRBJ1-4; the D gene is possibly TRBD1 (5 bases). This CDR3 spans 13 amino acids. The V end was cut by 2 bases, the J end by 8 bases, with 9 bases between. Per germline, CDR1 LNHNV and CDR2 YYDKDF (reference sequence). The CDR3 DNA is TGTGCCACCAGCAGAAAAGGGGAAGAAAAACTGTTTTTT. It is translated as CATSRKGEEKLFF. Full variable domain (rest looked up from reference TRBV15 and TRBJ1-4): DAMVIQNPRYQVTQFGKPVTLSCSQTLNHNVMYWYQQKSSQAPKLLFHYYDKDFNNEADTPDNFQSRRPNTSFCFLDIRSPGLGDTAMYLCATSRKGEEKLFFGSGTQLSVL.

CDR3 amino acids: CASSHLGTGPSTGHEQFF. As DNA, the CDR3 is TGTGCCAGCAGCCACCTTGGAACGGGACCTTCAACAGGGCATGAGCAGTTCTTC. The chain combines TRBV14 with TRBJ2-1, with D perhaps TRBD1 (6 bases). The V end lost 3 bases, the J end lost 8 bases, and 26 bases lay between the germline ends. Germline V gene sequence: CDR1 SGHDN, CDR2 FVKESK. The CDR3 has 18 residues.

V and J are TRBV5-1 and TRBJ1-1; the D is unclear. Germline loops: CDR1 SGHRS, CDR2 YFSETQ. The CDR3 has 13 amino acids. The ends were cut back, 6 bases at V and 1 base at J, with 10 bases in the middle. The CDR3 DNA follows: TGCGCCAGCACCCTAACGGGGAACACTGAAGCTTTCTTT. This translates into CASTLTGNTEAFF. The complete variable domain, with remaining parts taken from reference TRBV5-1 and TRBJ1-1, reads KAGVTQTPRYLIKTRGQQVTLSCSPISGHRSVSWYQQTPGQGLQFLFEYFSETQRNKGNFPGRFSGRQFSNSRSEMNVSTLELGDSALYLCASTLTGNTEAFFGQGTRLTVV.

The chain combines TRBV7-2 with TRBJ2-7; 7 bases fit TRBD2. Germline CDR1 SGHTA, CDR2 FQGNSA. The CDR3 runs 14 residues. J was trimmed by 6 bases and V by 2 bases; bases with no gene match: 7. CDR3 protein: CASSLRAGEGEQYF. Written as DNA, the CDR3 is TGTGCCAGCAGCTTAAGGGCGGGAGAAGGCGAGCAGTACTTC.

The V gene is TRBV30, the J gene TRBJ2-2; 10 bases are a match to TRBD2. There are 17 residues in the CDR3. V was pared by 0 bases and J by 3 bases, with 7 bases of the junction left unmatched. Germline CDR1 reads GTSNPN; CDR2 reads SVGIG (reference sequence). Here the CDR3 reads CAWSVGFLAGDTGELFF. In DNA, the CDR3 is TGTGCCTGGAGTGTAGGATTCCTAGCGGGAGACACCGGGGAGCTGTTTTTT.

This chain's CDR3 is CASSLTRPPGLAGGETQYF. CDR3 in DNA: TGTGCCAGCAGCTTAACGCGTCCCCCGGGACTAGCGGGAGGAGAGACCCAGTACTTC. This chain connects TRBV7-3 to TRBJ2-5, with 15 bases identical to TRBD2. Germline V gives CDR1 SGHTA, CDR2 FQGTGA. The CDR3 is 19 residues long. J gave up 4 bases and V 0 bases, and 9 bases lay outside the gene matches.

The chain has TRBV6-1 and TRBJ2-1; 14 nucleotides match TRBD2. Germline assignment: CDR1 MNHNS and CDR2 SASEGT. The CDR3 totals 18 residues. V gave up 3 bases and J gave up 6 bases; unmatched junction bases: 10. This chain's CDR3 is CASSERGRLAGGPNEQFF. CDR3 sequence (DNA): TGTGCCAGCAGTGAGCGGGGCCGACTAGCGGGAGGGCCCAATGAGCAGTTCTTC.

The rearrangement joins TRBV2 to TRBJ2-7, with D tentatively TRBD1 (7 bases). The CDR3 contains 14 residues. V lost 10 bases and J 7 bases, leaving 23 bases between the germline ends. Germline assignment: CDR1 SNHLY and CDR2 FYNNEI. The CDR3 nucleotides are TGTGCCACCACCGGGGGACAGAGGTTTCGAGAGCAGTACTTC. Its translation: CATTGGQRFREQYF.

The chain employs TRBV19 and TRBJ1-2; TRBD1 might be the D (6 bases). This CDR3 has 13 amino acids. The germline V and J ends were trimmed by 5 bases and 8 bases, with 15 bases remaining between them. Per the germline V gene, CDR1 is LNHDA and CDR2 is SQIVND (reference sequence). The CDR3 is CASSSNRVAGYTF. CDR3 DNA sequence: TGTGCCAGTAGTTCAAACAGGGTGGCCGGCTACACCTTC.

J is TRBJ1-1 and V is TRBV10-3; TRBD1 might be the D (5 bases). V was shortened by 10 bases and J by 0 bases, with 12 bases between the two germline ends. CDR1 and CDR2 (germline): ENHRY, SYGVKD. This CDR3 spans 13 amino acids. The CDR3 bases are TGTGCCACAAGACAGCACATGAACACTGAAGCTTTCTTT. This codes for CATRQHMNTEAFF.